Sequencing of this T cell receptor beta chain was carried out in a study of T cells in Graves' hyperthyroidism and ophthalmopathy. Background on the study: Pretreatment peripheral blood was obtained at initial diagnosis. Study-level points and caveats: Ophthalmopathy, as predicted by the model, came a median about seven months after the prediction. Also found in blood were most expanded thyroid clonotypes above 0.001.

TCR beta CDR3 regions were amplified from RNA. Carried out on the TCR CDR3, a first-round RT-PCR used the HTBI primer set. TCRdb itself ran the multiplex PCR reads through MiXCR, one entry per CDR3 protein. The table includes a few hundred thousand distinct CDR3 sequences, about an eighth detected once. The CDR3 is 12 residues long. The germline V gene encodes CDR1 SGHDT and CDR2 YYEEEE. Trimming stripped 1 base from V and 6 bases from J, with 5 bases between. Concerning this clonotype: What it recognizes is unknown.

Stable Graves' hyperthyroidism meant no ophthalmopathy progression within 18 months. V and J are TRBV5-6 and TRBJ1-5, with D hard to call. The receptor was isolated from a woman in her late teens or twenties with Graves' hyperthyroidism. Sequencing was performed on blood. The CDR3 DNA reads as TGTGCCAGCAGCTTGTTTCTTCAGCCCCAGCATTTT. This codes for CASSLFLQPQHF.